This T cell receptor (beta chain) was captured in a study of T cell repertoires in cytomegalovirus infection (dated by TCRdb to between 2018 and 2020). Regarding the complete study: Peptide stimulations targeted recently identified HLA-C-restricted CMV epitopes, whose presentation resists viral immunomodulation, together with well-studied HLA-B-restricted epitopes. Donor HLA type was relevant to the analysis, as public TCR beta signatures indicated carriage of CMV infection together with the matching HLA type.

The CDR3 starts with the cysteine, ends with the phenylalanine, and has 14 residues. Of all the DNA, just the CDR3 is kept, 42 bases in frame from base 1. CDR1 and CDR2, per the germline V gene (reference sequence), are LNHNV and YYDKDF. Trimming removed 4 bases from V and 5 bases from J; the gene matches leave 4 bases unexplained. Findings and caveats that apply to the study as a whole: The ex vivo response was dominated by HLA-C-restricted CMV-specific TCR beta clonotypes, which also provided the single most frequent clonotype in two of eight donors. In both this cohort and an independent roughly 350-donor cohort, the cumulative frequency of public TCR beta family members distinguished carriers of CMV infection plus the relevant HLA type.

TCRdb lists the instrument as Illumina HiSeq 1500. TCRdb reprocessed the public reads (quality trimming at Q25 with fastp, clone calling with MiXCR) and kept in-frame beta chains. Identical CDR3 protein sequences are pooled into one entry, listed with their most common genes and DNA. Here the sample has some 100,000 distinct CDR3 sequences; less than 30% occur a single time. The ten largest clones take up about 81% of the sample. This clonotype was observed at least ten times. It lacks a known antigen. No quality values exist for individual bases; no much larger clone is one base distant. Interpreted using the paper, the treatment or condition label stands for: in vitro stimulation with specific CMV peptide epitopes to enrich CMV-specific T cells.

Material: CD8+ T cells from cultured PBMCs, obtained from culture after CMV antigen stimulation. The rearranged chain carries TRBV15 and TRBJ2-7; 11 junctional bases match TRBD1. This clonotype was obtained from a human donor in good health (CMV status not recorded). Some clones in this sample may be carry-over from other donors' samples. The DNA is TGTGCCACCAGCAACCGGGACAGGGGGAACGAGCAGTACTTC. Its amino acids are CATSNRDRGNEQYF.